The table lists the clone carrying this T cell receptor (beta chain) with a count of one. This sample was taken from a study of PD-1 blockade in mismatch repair-deficient tumors. Study summary: Patients had roughly twelve mismatch repair-deficient cancer types, all previously treated and progressing.

Per germline, CDR1 SGHAT and CDR2 FQNNGV. The CDR3 has 16 amino acids. The V segment lost 1 base and the J segment 9 bases; nucleotides outside the gene matches: 8. Data came from immunoSEQ multiplex PCR; TCRdb stores just in-frame clones and leaves some out. The data show some 120,000 clones, roughly 80% seen once. This sequence joins TRBV11-2 and TRBJ2-1, with 11 bases identical to TRBD2. Sample: peripheral blood, taken just over 59 weeks after starting pembrolizumab. The source is an adult with mismatch repair-deficient cancer. Here the CDR3 DNA reads TGTGCCAGCAGCTTAGCGCTAGCGGGAGGTAATTCTGAGCAGTTCTTC. Residues: CASSLALAGGNSEQFF.